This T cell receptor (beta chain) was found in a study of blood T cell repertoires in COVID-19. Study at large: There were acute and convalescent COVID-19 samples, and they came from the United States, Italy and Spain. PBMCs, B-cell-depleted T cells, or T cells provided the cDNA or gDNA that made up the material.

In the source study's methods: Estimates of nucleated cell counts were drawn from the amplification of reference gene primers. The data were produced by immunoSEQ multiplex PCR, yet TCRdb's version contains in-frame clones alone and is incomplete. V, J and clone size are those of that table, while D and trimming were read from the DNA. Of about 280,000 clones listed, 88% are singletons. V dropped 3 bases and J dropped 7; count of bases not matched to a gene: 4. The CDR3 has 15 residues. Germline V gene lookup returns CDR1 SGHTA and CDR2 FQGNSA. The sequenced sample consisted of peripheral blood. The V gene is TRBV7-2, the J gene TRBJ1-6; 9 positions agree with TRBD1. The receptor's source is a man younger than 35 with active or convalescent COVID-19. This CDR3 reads CASSLTGGVNSPLHF. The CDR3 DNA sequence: TGTGCCAGCAGCTTGACAGGGGGAGTCAATTCACCCCTCCACTTT.